Following are 12 T cell receptor beta chains from one sample sequenced in a study of post-analysis software for immune sequencing data. The study's findings and limits: In patients, about 5 TRBV segments were more frequent than in controls, with TRBV5-6, TRBV5-1 and TRBV20-1 among them.

TCR beta cDNA libraries had unique molecular identifiers. One entry per CDR3 protein, called by TCRdb with MiXCR from the PCR reads. Among some 370,000 distinct CDR3 sequences listed, 30% to 45% were seen once. No antigen has been assigned to these receptors. Input material: blood. Receptors originate from a girl under 18 with multiple sclerosis.

This clonotype was seen a few times. This chain connects TRBV20-1 to TRBJ2-7; D not resolved. The CDR3 has 12 amino acids. Trimming removed 3 bases from V and 4 bases from J, with 10 bases in between. Per germline, CDR1 DFQATT and CDR2 SNEGSKA (reference sequence). CDR3 residues: CSASESVYEQYF. CDR3 coding DNA: TGCAGTGCTAGTGAGTCCGTATACGAGCAGTACTTC.

The rearrangement joins TRBV5-1 to TRBJ2-1, with TRBD2 matching over 9 bases. CDR3 length: 15 residues. V dropped 5 bases and J dropped 5; count of bases not matched to a gene: 8. CDR1 and CDR2 from the germline V gene are SGHRS and YFSETQ. The CDR3 here is CASRPLAGINNEQFF. CDR3 nucleotides: TGCGCCAGCAGACCCCTAGCGGGGATTAACAATGAGCAGTTCTTC.

There are a few counts of this clonotype. The chain couples TRBV4-1 to TRBJ2-2, with D perhaps TRBD2 (7 bases). Trimming stripped 0 bases from V and 6 bases from J, with 17 bases between. Germline CDR1 and CDR2: MGHRA and YSYEKL. This CDR3 has 17 residues. Here the CDR3 DNA reads TGCGCCAGCAGCCAAGATCCGTGGCAGGGGAGGGCCGGGGAGCTGTTTTTT. Translation: CASSQDPWQGRAGELFF.

The V gene is TRBV11-2, the J gene TRBJ2-1; 13 nucleotides agree with TRBD2. This CDR3 region has 15 residues. Trimming removed 6 bases from V and 6 bases from J; junction bases left unmatched: 5. In germline, CDR1 is SGHAT, CDR2 FQNNGV. The CDR3 spells CASRLAGGHGNEQFF. CDR3 in DNA: TGTGCCAGCAGACTAGCGGGGGGGCATGGCAATGAGCAGTTCTTC.

The CDR3 DNA is TGTGCTAGTGGTTTGGGTCTGGGGGCGACTGGCCCAGATACGCAGTATTTT. Translated, it gives CASGLGLGATGPDTQYF. V gene TRBV12-5 combines with J gene TRBJ2-3; D may be TRBD1 (6 bases). This CDR3 contains 17 residues. Looked up from germline, CDR1 is LGHNT and CDR2 is FRNRAP. V dropped 1 base and J dropped 4 bases, with 18 bases sitting between them.

This clonotype was recorded once. One junction end does not reproduce the germline sequence, and a read error may be involved. The chain joins TRBV4-2 to TRBJ1-5; TRBD1 matches at 7 bases. CDR1 is LGHNA, CDR2 YNFKEQ, per germline. This CDR3 has 15 residues. The CDR3, as DNA: TGTGCCAGCAGCCAAACGACAGGGAACAATCAGCCCCGGCATTTT. Translating gives CASSQTTGNNQPRHF.

The rearrangement joins TRBV20-1 to TRBJ2-5, with D tentatively TRBD1 (6 bases). Germline lookup yields CDR1 DFQATT and CDR2 SNEGSKA (reference sequence). The CDR3 is 13 residues long. V was trimmed by 5 bases and J by 11 bases, leaving 21 bases between them. CDR3 nucleotide sequence: TGCAGTGCTCAGGGGTCCCAATGTTTGGAGCAGTACTTC. Protein product: CSAQGSQCLEQYF.

The rearrangement uses TRBV6-2 or TRBV6-3 and TRBJ1-2; the match to TRBD1 covers 8 bases. With V trimmed by 8 bases and J by 11 bases, 16 bases remained unmatched. CDR1 and CDR2 from the germline V gene are MNHEY and SVGEGT. CDR3 length equals 14 residues. This CDR3 reads CASQSGGTGLWYTF. The DNA for the CDR3 is TGTGCCAGCCAATCTGGGGGGACAGGACTTTGGTACACCTTC.

The chain joins TRBV24-1 to TRBJ2-4; unclear D gene. V lost 1 base and J lost 0, with 9 bases in between. Per the germline V gene, CDR1 is KGHDR and CDR2 is SFDVKD. The CDR3 is made up of 16 amino acids. The CDR3 nucleotides are TGTGCCACCAGTGATTTTTTGGAGTTAGCCAAAAACATTCAGTACTTC. It is translated as CATSDFLELAKNIQYF.

This clonotype was counted a few times. V gene TRBV7-2 combines with J gene TRBJ1-1; D ambiguous. The ends were cut back, 4 bases at V and 4 bases at J, with 10 bases in the middle. Germline lookup yields CDR1 SGHTA and CDR2 FQGNSA. The CDR3 runs 13 residues. This chain's CDR3 is CASSSYLSTEAFF. The CDR3, as DNA: TGTGCCAGCAGCTCGTACCTTAGCACTGAAGCTTTCTTT.

The CDR3 protein is CSASQLAGASRSRDTQYF. Here the CDR3 DNA reads TGCAGTGCTAGTCAACTAGCGGGGGCCTCAAGATCGAGAGATACGCAGTATTTT. The genes are TRBV20-1 and TRBJ2-3; the match to TRBD2 covers 11 bases. With 3 bases clipped from V and 5 bases from J, the junction kept 16 bases outside the gene matches. From germline, CDR1 is DFQATT and CDR2 SNEGSKA (reference sequence). The CDR3 totals 18 residues.

Regarding this clonotype: At one boundary the junction diverges from the germline segment, which might be a read error. The rearrangement links TRBV3-1 to TRBJ2-1; 15 positions agree with TRBD2. The CDR3 loop spans 19 amino acids. Germline CDR1 and CDR2: LGHDT and YNNKEL (reference sequence). The DNA for the CDR3 is TGTGCCAGCAACCAACCGGGACTAGCGGGGGGCTCCGCTTGGGATGAGCAGTTCTTC. This gives the protein CASNQPGLAGGSAWDEQFF.